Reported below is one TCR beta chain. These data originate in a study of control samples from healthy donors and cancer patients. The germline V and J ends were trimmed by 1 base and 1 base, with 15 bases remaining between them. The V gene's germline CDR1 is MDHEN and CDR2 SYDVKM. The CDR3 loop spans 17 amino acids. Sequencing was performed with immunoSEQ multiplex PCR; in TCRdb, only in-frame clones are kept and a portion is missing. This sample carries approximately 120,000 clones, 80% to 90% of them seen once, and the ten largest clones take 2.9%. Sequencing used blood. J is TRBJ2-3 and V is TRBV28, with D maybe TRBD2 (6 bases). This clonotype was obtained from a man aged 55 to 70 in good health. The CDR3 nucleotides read TGTGCCAGCAGTTTATTTTTATTGGGGGGTGGCACAGATACGCAGTATTTT. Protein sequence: CASSLFLLGGGTDTQYF.